These T cell receptor beta chains were read from a single sample in a study of cytomegalovirus exposure and HLA in healthy donors. The method was immunoSEQ multiplex PCR; TCRdb's version includes in-frame clones alone and lacks a portion of them. The sample consists of 85,000 to 130,000 clones, around 72% of them appearing once. Sequenced: PBMCs. The receptors come from a male donor in good health and CMV-seropositive. The CDR3 runs from the conserved cysteine through the conserved F or W. A D gene is named only where the DNA matches it firmly. Only some rows state a clone size, as once, few, many or a class for expanded clones.

TRBV7-6	TRBD2	TRBJ2-2	-	CASSLPSGGNTGELFF	TGTGCCAGCAGCCTTCCTAGCGGGGGGAACACCGGGGAGCTGTTTTTT
TRBV15	-	TRBJ1-5	few	CATSTQLRRGSTQPQHF	TGTGCCACCAGCACCCAACTCAGGAGGGGAAGCACTCAGCCCCAGCATTTT
TRBV7-6	-	TRBJ2-5	-	CASSGGETQYF	TGTGCCAGCAGCGGAGGGGAGACCCAGTACTTC
TRBV30	-	TRBJ1-1	-	CAWSGGGRIMNTEAFF	TGTGCCTGGAGTGGGGGGGGACGGATCATGAACACTGAAGCTTTCTTT
TRBV4-3	TRBD2	TRBJ2-3	-	CASSPQLAGGTDTQYF	TGCGCCAGCAGCCCGCAACTAGCGGGGGGCACAGATACGCAGTATTTT
TRBV27	-	TRBJ1-1	-	CASSLNRANTEAFF	TGTGCCAGCAGTTTAAACAGGGCGAACACTGAAGCTTTCTTT
TRBV4-2	TRBD2	TRBJ2-2	-	CASSQEGLAGAGELFF	TGTGCCAGCAGCCAAGAAGGACTAGCGGGGGCCGGGGAGCTGTTTTTT
TRBV27	TRBD2	TRBJ2-1	-	CASSPGGNEQFF	TGTGCCAGCAGTCCGGGGGGCAATGAGCAGTTCTTC
TRBV7-9	-	TRBJ1-3	once	CASSLGRRDRPGNTIYF	TGTGCCAGCAGCTTGGGACGTCGCGACAGGCCTGGGAACACCATATATTTT
TRBV9	TRBD2	TRBJ2-1	-	CASSPRGDLNYNEQFF	TGTGCCAGCAGCCCCCGGGGGGACCTAAACTACAATGAGCAGTTCTTC
TRBV5-1	TRBD1	TRBJ2-5	-	CASSSDRGRRETQYF	TGCGCCAGCAGCTCCGACAGGGGGCGCAGAGAGACCCAGTACTTC
TRBV4-2	TRBD1	TRBJ1-6	-	CASSQETGGGSPLHF	TGTGCCAGCAGCCAAGAGACAGGGGGAGGTTCACCCCTCCACTTT
TRBV5-8	TRBD1	TRBJ1-5	-	CASRKTGSQPQHF	TGTGCCAGCAGGAAGACAGGGAGCCAGCCCCAGCATTTT
TRBV14	-	TRBJ2-1	-	CASSQDMAREQFF	TGTGCCAGCAGCCAAGATATGGCTCGAGAGCAGTTCTTC
TRBV5-6	-	TRBJ1-5	-	CASSMGGYQPQHF	TGTGCCAGCAGCATGGGAGGGTATCAGCCCCAGCATTTT
TRBV9	-	TRBJ2-1	-	CASSVGSTGRYNEQFF	TGTGCCAGCAGCGTGGGGTCGACAGGCCGCTACAATGAGCAGTTCTTC
TRBV25-1	TRBD1	TRBJ2-2	-	CASSEGQANTGELFF	TGTGCCAGCAGTGAGGGACAGGCGAACACCGGGGAGCTGTTTTTT
TRBV5-4	TRBD1	TRBJ2-2	few	CASSLGAGTGAPTGELFF	TGTGCCAGCAGCTTGGGGGCCGGGACAGGGGCACCCACCGGGGAGCTGTTTTTT
TRBV11-2	TRBD1	TRBJ2-6	-	CASSKLTGASGANVLTF	TGTGCCAGCAGCAAATTGACAGGGGCCTCTGGGGCCAACGTCCTGACTTTC
TRBV25-1	-	TRBJ2-1	-	CASSEVQYSYNEQFF	TGTGCCAGCAGTGAAGTTCAGTACTCCTACAATGAGCAGTTCTTC
TRBV5-1	-	TRBJ2-2	once	CASSFGTPGELFF	TGCGCCAGCAGCTTTGGGACTCCCGGGGAGCTGTTTTTT
TRBV6-6	TRBD2	TRBJ2-2	-	CASSWIAGGNTGELFF	TGTGCCAGCAGTTGGATAGCGGGGGGGAACACCGGGGAGCTGTTTTTT
TRBV6-1	TRBD1	TRBJ1-5	few	CASSEATGLRNQPQHF	TGTGCCAGCAGCGAAGCGACAGGGCTTCGCAATCAGCCCCAGCATTTT
TRBV10-3	TRBD1	TRBJ1-6	-	CAISELQGGLAPLHF	TGTGCCATCAGTGAACTACAGGGGGGGTTGGCACCCCTCCACTTT
TRBV30	-	TRBJ1-6	once	CAWSGEWDNNSPLHF	TGTGCCTGGAGTGGGGAATGGGACAATAATTCACCCCTCCACTTT
TRBV5-1	TRBD2	TRBJ2-3	-	CASSPTSGGADTQYF	TGCGCCAGCAGCCCCACTAGCGGGGGTGCAGATACGCAGTATTTT
TRBV7-9	-	TRBJ1-1	once	CASSPWTENTEAFF	TGTGCCAGCAGCCCTTGGACAGAGAACACTGAAGCTTTCTTT
TRBV7-9	-	TRBJ1-1	-	CASSLRSGADTEAFF	TGTGCCAGCAGCCTCCGTTCAGGGGCTGACACTGAAGCTTTCTTT
TRBV28	-	TRBJ2-7	-	CASSLGRVYEQYF	TGTGCCAGCAGTTTGGGCAGGGTGTACGAGCAGTACTTC
TRBV5-6	TRBD1	TRBJ2-7	-	CASSTLPGTGNYEQYF	TGTGCCAGCAGCACTCTACCGGGGACAGGGAACTACGAGCAGTACTTC
TRBV11-2	-	TRBJ2-7	once	CASSLQSYPYEQYF	TGTGCCAGCAGCCTACAGTCCTATCCCTACGAGCAGTACTTC
TRBV10-3	TRBD1	TRBJ1-2	-	CATSPRDRRTTRGYTF	TGTGCCACTAGCCCCCGGGACAGGCGGACTACTAGGGGCTACACCTTC
TRBV7-2	-	TRBJ1-1	-	CASSLEPQGEAFF	TGTGCCAGCAGCTTAGAACCACAGGGAGAAGCTTTCTTT
TRBV11-2	-	TRBJ1-1	-	CASSLDLWTDTEAFF	TGTGCCAGCAGCTTAGATCTGTGGACAGACACTGAAGCTTTCTTT
TRBV28	TRBD2	TRBJ2-7	few	CASSLEGLAYEQYF	TGTGCCAGCAGTTTAGAAGGACTAGCTTACGAGCAGTACTTC
TRBV7-9	TRBD1	TRBJ1-4	-	CASSDPRGRANEKLFF	TGTGCCAGCAGCGATCCCAGGGGGCGGGCTAATGAAAAACTGTTTTTT
TRBV10-1	TRBD2	TRBJ2-1	once	CASSLGGAGGNNEQFF	TGCGCCAGCAGTCTAGGGGGAGCGGGGGGGAACAATGAGCAGTTCTTC
TRBV19	TRBD1	TRBJ1-2	-	CASRTGGVYGYTF	TGTGCCAGTCGGACAGGGGGCGTCTATGGCTACACCTTC
TRBV6-5	TRBD1	TRBJ1-5	-	CASSRDRGQPQHF	TGTGCCAGCAGTCGGGACAGGGGTCAGCCCCAGCATTTT
TRBV4-2	-	TRBJ2-2	-	CASSQGGVPGELFF	TGTGCCAGCAGCCAAGGGGGGGTCCCCGGGGAGCTGTTTTTT
TRBV19	TRBD1	TRBJ2-2	-	CASSAGTGNYAGELFF	TGTGCCAGTAGTGCCGGGACAGGGAATTACGCCGGGGAGCTGTTTTTT